These 27 T cell receptor beta chains came from one sample sequenced in a study of molecular identifiers for immune sequencing clone quantification. TCRdb reprocessed the PCR reads via MiXCR and lists one record per CDR3 protein. This sample has hundreds of thousands of distinct CDR3 sequences; roughly 23% occur once, and the top ten carry about 0.74%. Source material: naive CD8+ T cells from blood, with Jurkat cell RNA spiked in. Indicated subset: FACS-sorted CD8+CD4-CCR7+CD45RA+ naive T cells. Every receptor here comes from a human donor in good health. Some libraries in this study had Jurkat cell RNA spiked in.

At least ten counts were recorded for this clonotype. V gene TRBV5-5 combines with J gene TRBJ2-4; 8 nucleotides line up with TRBD2. From germline, CDR1 is SGHKS and CDR2 YYEKEE (reference sequence). The CDR3 runs to 16 residues. V lost 5 bases and J lost 8; bases outside the gene matches: 15. The CDR3 nucleotides read TGTGCCAGCAGTTCGCACCCAGCGGGAGCGAAGGACATTCAGTACTTC. It yields the protein CASSSHPAGAKDIQYF.

As to this clonotype: With a much larger clone just one base away, this may be a read error. The CDR3 does not end in the conserved phenylalanine or tryptophan, so this is likely a read error. V is TRBV20-1 and J is TRBJ1-5, with 7 nucleotides matching TRBD1. The CDR3 is 15 residues long. The junction had 7 bases not matched to a gene; V was cut back by 5 bases and J by 0 bases. Germline CDR1 is DFQATT and CDR2 is SNEGSKA (reference sequence). The CDR3 DNA is TGCAGTGCTGATCAAACAGGGGATAGCAATCAGCCCCAGCATTCT. Translation gives CSADQTGDSNQPQHS.

This clonotype has at least ten counts. This chain connects TRBV7-9 to TRBJ2-2, with D perhaps TRBD1 (6 bases). This CDR3 contains 16 residues. Per germline, CDR1 SEHNR and CDR2 FQNEAQ (reference sequence). V was cut by 5 bases and J by 1 base, with 14 bases left in between. CDR3 protein: CASSELQTGNTGELFF. CDR3 sequence (DNA): TGTGCCAGCAGCGAGTTACAGACAGGGAACACCGGGGAGCTGTTTTTT.

This clonotype was counted many times. The rearrangement uses TRBV7-2 and TRBJ2-5, with D possibly TRBD2 on 6 matching bases. This CDR3 comprises 16 residues. CDR1 is SGHTA and CDR2 is FQGNSA in the germline V gene. V lost 3 bases and J 0 bases, leaving 14 bases between the germline ends. The chain's CDR3 is CASSFNEAGYQETQYF. The CDR3 DNA reads as TGTGCCAGCAGCTTTAATGAGGCGGGGTACCAAGAGACCCAGTACTTC.

With respect to this clonotype: The junction does not match germline at one end; this may be a read error. This chain connects TRBV5-6 to TRBJ1-1, with D unresolved. CDR1 and CDR2 from the germline V gene are SGHDT and YYEEEE. The CDR3 covers 14 residues. The DNA of the CDR3 is TGTGCCAGCAGCTTGAAGATGAGTTGGACTGAAGCTTACTTT. The encoded protein is CASSLKMSWTEAYF.

This clonotype was picked up many times. The chain couples TRBV4-3 to TRBJ1-1, with D uncertain. Looked up from germline, CDR1 is LGHNA and CDR2 is YSLEER. The CDR3 is made up of 13 amino acids. V was clipped by 5 bases and J by 0 bases, with 7 bases between them. In DNA form, the CDR3 reads TGCGCCAGCAGCGAATTCCTGAACACTGAAGCTTTCTTT. It specifies CASSEFLNTEAFF.

The CDR3 nucleotides read TGCAGTGCTGCCCAAGACAGGATCACCTACGAGCAGTACTTC. It is translated as CSAAQDRITYEQYF. The rearrangement links TRBV20-1 to TRBJ2-7; maybe TRBD1 (6 bases). Germline V gene lookup returns CDR1 DFQATT and CDR2 SNEGSKA (reference sequence). The CDR3 sequence is 14 residues long. V lost 5 bases and J 2 bases, leaving 16 bases between the germline ends.

This clonotype appeared a few times. The V call is TRBV2, the J call TRBJ1-6; D call uncertain. CDR3 length equals 14 residues. Deletions cut 1 base from V and 5 bases from J, with 6 bases between. Germline V lookup: CDR1 SNHLY, CDR2 FYNNEI. CDR3 protein: CASSEGPNNSPLHF. The CDR3 nucleotides are TGTGCCAGCAGTGAAGGGCCCAATAATTCACCCCTCCACTTT.

This clonotype was recorded a few times. The chain is built from TRBV11-2 and TRBJ2-1; 8 bases line up with TRBD2. The CDR3 is made up of 17 amino acids. V gave up 4 bases and J gave up 6 bases; unmatched junction bases: 14. Germline V gives CDR1 SGHAT, CDR2 FQNNGV. The CDR3 DNA follows: TGTGCCAGCAGCTCTATTTGGCGGGGGGTCCCGGGCAATGAGCAGTTCTTC. It translates to CASSSIWRGVPGNEQFF.

This clonotype was recorded at least ten times. The chain employs TRBV7-2 and TRBJ2-1, with a possible D match to TRBD2 (6 bases). The CDR3 runs to 13 residues. Germline CDR1 reads SGHTA; CDR2 reads FQGNSA. V lost 9 bases and J 6 bases, leaving 15 bases between the germline ends. The CDR3 spells CASLAETSNEQFF. The CDR3 nucleotides read TGTGCCAGTTTAGCGGAAACTTCCAATGAGCAGTTCTTC.

V is TRBV5-1 and J is TRBJ2-7; TRBD1 or TRBD2 may be the D gene (5 bases each). Germline-derived CDR1 and CDR2 are SGHRS and YFSETQ. Trimming removed 0 bases at V and 3 bases at J, with 10 bases between. The CDR3 sequence is 14 residues long. The CDR3 DNA is TGCGCCAGCAGCTTGGTTGGGGGAAACTACGAGCAGTACTTC. Encoded protein: CASSLVGGNYEQYF.

This clonotype was found a few times. A clone one base away is much larger, so this may be a read error. J is TRBJ2-3 and V is TRBV28, with TRBD1 identical over 7 bases. Germline V gene sequence: CDR1 MDHEN, CDR2 SYDVKM. The length of the CDR3 is 15 residues. CDR3 nucleotides: TGTGTCAGCAGTTTCGGGACAGAGAGCACAGATACGCAGTATTTT. Residues: CVSSFGTESTDTQYF.

This clonotype was detected a few times. The chain couples TRBV20-1 to TRBJ2-2; D gene ambiguous. V lost 0 bases to trimming and J lost 0 bases, with 8 bases between them. Germline-derived CDR1 and CDR2 are DFQATT and SNEGSKA (reference sequence). The length of the CDR3 is 15 residues. This CDR3 is CSARDWLTNTGELFF. CDR3 sequence (DNA): TGCAGTGCTAGAGATTGGCTAACGAACACCGGGGAGCTGTTTTTT.

Only a few counts were recorded for this clonotype. V gene TRBV29-1 combines with J gene TRBJ2-1; possible D gene TRBD1, 5 bases. V was cut by 4 bases and J by 1 base, with 14 bases left in between. Germline values: CDR1 SQVTM, CDR2 ANQGSEA. This CDR3 is 15 amino acids long. CDR3 DNA sequence: TGCAGCGTTGTACCCCCAGGGAAATCCTACAATGAGCAGTTCTTC. Translated: CSVVPPGKSYNEQFF.

This clonotype was counted only a few times. V is TRBV4-1 and J is TRBJ2-7, with D perhaps TRBD1 (6 bases). The CDR3 has 14 residues. Germline assignment: CDR1 MGHRA and CDR2 YSYEKL. V lost 2 bases and J lost 9, with 17 bases in between. The DNA of the CDR3 is TGCGCCAGCAGCCAAACGGTGGGGGCGGAGGTGCAGTACTTC. It translates to CASSQTVGAEVQYF.

The rearrangement links TRBV4-2 to TRBJ2-7; no definite D call. CDR1 and CDR2 from the germline V gene are LGHNA and YNFKEQ. The CDR3 consists of 14 residues. The V end was cut by 1 base, the J end by 0 bases, with 7 bases between. CDR3 protein: CASSQVTSSYEQYF. CDR3 coding DNA: TGTGCCAGCAGCCAAGTGACGAGCTCCTACGAGCAGTACTTC.

In this sample, this clonotype turned up a few times. A read error may explain this, as a much larger clone is one base away. The rearrangement joins TRBV13 to TRBJ2-3; D might be TRBD1 (6 bases). Trimming shortened V by 2 bases and J by 2 bases, and 8 bases separated the two germline ends. This CDR3 has 14 residues. Germline assignment: CDR1 PRHDT and CDR2 FYEKMQ (reference sequence). DNA for the CDR3: TGTGCCAGCAGCTTACAGGGGCCCACAGATACGCAGTATTTT. This translates into CASSLQGPTDTQYF.

This clonotype was observed a handful of times. The chain has TRBV4-1 and TRBJ2-1; a possible D gene is TRBD1 (7 bases). This CDR3 comprises 15 residues. Per the germline V gene, CDR1 is MGHRA and CDR2 is YSYEKL. Trimming left V 1 base short and J 6 bases short, with 13 bases between. The CDR3 nucleotides read TGCGCCAGCAGCCAAGCCAGGGGGGCCCTCAATGAGCAGTTCTTC. Translated, it gives CASSQARGALNEQFF.

The J gene is TRBJ2-3, the V gene TRBV4-3, with D possibly called TRBD1 or TRBD2 (5 bases each). Deletions cut 6 bases from V and 2 bases from J, with 12 bases between. This CDR3 contains 14 residues. Germline CDR1 LGHNA, CDR2 YSLEER. The CDR3 DNA reads TGCGCCAGCAGTCGAGGGGTTGTCACAGATACGCAGTATTTT. Protein sequence: CASSRGVVTDTQYF.

The V and J genes are TRBV21-1 and TRBJ2-1; the table's D call, TRBD1, was not checked against the DNA. TRBV21-1 is noted as a pseudogene. This CDR3 comprises 18 residues. CDR3 nucleotide sequence: TGTGCCAGCAGCAAAAACCGGGACAGGCGGACCAGGTACAATGAGCAGTTCTTC. Its translation: CASSKNRDRRTRYNEQFF.

This clonotype was seen repeatedly, ten times or more. The rearrangement links TRBV5-4 to TRBJ2-7; D is perhaps TRBD1 (5 bases). This CDR3 has 13 residues. CDR1 is SGHNT, CDR2 YYREEE, per germline (reference sequence). The germline V and J ends were trimmed by 4 bases and 6 bases, with 14 bases remaining between them. As DNA, the CDR3 is TGTGCCAGCAGCCCCCGCCAGGGCAGCGAGCAGTACTTC. This sequence encodes CASSPRQGSEQYF.

To note about this clonotype: A single base separates this from a much larger clone, so it may be a read error. This rearrangement joins TRBV14 to TRBJ2-5; the D gene is possibly TRBD2 (5 bases). The CDR3 extends over 12 amino acids. Germline loops: CDR1 SGHDN, CDR2 FVKESK. Trimming left V 2 bases short and J 5 bases short, with 6 bases between. This CDR3 reads CASSQWEETQYF. As DNA, the CDR3 is TGTGCCAGCAGCCAATGGGAGGAGACCCAGTACTTC.

The chain uses TRBV29-1 and TRBJ1-1, with D possibly being TRBD1 (5 bases). V was cut by 3 bases and J by 5 bases, with 7 bases left in between. Germline V lookup: CDR1 SQVTM, CDR2 ANQGSEA. CDR3 length: 11 residues. The DNA for the CDR3 is TGCAGCGTTGATAAGGGGACTGAAGCTTTCTTT. It yields the protein CSVDKGTEAFF.

V is TRBV24-1 and J is TRBJ2-3, with a possible D match to TRBD2 (6 bases). CDR1 and CDR2 from the germline V gene are KGHDR and SFDVKD. V was trimmed by 9 bases and J by 5 bases, leaving 14 bases between them. This CDR3 contains 13 residues. In DNA form, the CDR3 reads TGTGCCACCTCGGGGGAATTGAGAGATACGCAGTATTTT. It codes for CATSGELRDTQYF.

A remark on this clonotype: This may come from a read error, since a much larger clone is one base off. J is TRBJ2-3 and V is TRBV6-5, with 9 bases fitting TRBD1. The J call may be incorrect, as the DNA end agrees better with TRBJ1-5. CDR1 and CDR2 (germline): MNHEY, SVGAGI. The CDR3 extends over 15 amino acids. CDR3: CASSPGTGSTDTQHF. The CDR3 DNA is TGTGCCAGCAGCCCCGGGACAGGGTCCACAGATACGCAGCATTTT.

The chain employs TRBV12-3 or TRBV12-4 and TRBJ2-3; the match to TRBD2 covers 8 bases. CDR3 length: 14 amino acids. V was pared by 7 bases and J by 4 bases, with 7 bases of the junction left unmatched. The CDR3 region is CASTHTSGPDTQYF. In DNA, the CDR3 is TGTGCCAGCACACATACTAGCGGTCCAGATACGCAGTATTTT.

This clonotype appeared many times. The chain recombines TRBV6-6 with TRBJ1-1; D not resolved. Trimming shortened V by 5 bases and J by 5 bases, and 9 bases separated the two germline ends. Germline V gene sequence: CDR1 MNHNY, CDR2 SVGAGI (reference sequence). The CDR3 sequence is 12 residues long. CDR3 DNA: TGTGCCAGCAGTACGTCCGGGACTGAAGCTTTCTTT. Translated: CASSTSGTEAFF.